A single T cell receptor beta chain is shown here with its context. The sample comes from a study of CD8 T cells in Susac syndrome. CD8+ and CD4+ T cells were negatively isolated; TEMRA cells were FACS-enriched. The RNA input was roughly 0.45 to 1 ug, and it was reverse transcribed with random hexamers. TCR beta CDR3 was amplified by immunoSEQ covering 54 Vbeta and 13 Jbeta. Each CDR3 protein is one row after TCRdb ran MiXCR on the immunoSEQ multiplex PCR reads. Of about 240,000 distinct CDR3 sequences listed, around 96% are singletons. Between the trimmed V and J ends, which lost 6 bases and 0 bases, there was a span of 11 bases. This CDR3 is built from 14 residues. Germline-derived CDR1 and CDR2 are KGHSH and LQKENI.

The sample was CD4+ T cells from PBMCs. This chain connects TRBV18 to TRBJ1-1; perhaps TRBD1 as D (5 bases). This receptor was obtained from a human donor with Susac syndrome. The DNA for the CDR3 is TGTGCCAGCTCCTTCCGGGGGGTGAACACTGAAGCTTTCTTT. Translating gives CASSFRGVNTEAFF.